This TCR beta chain was sequenced during a study of blood T cells in healthy people across ages. Study outcomes and limitations: Diversity was higher, and naive CD4+ cells more numerous, in long-lived donors than in aged donors.

V trimming: 7 bases; J trimming: 5 bases; junction bases outside the gene matches: 8. CDR3 length equals 13 residues. Every donor provided around 9.3 milliliters of peripheral blood. Remarks on this clonotype: Its antigen is still unknown.

Using a J-beta primer mix together with a sample-barcoded 5' primer, a second PCR was run for roughly 6 to 11 cycles. One entry per CDR3 protein, called by TCRdb with MiXCR from the 5' RACE reads. The sample gives about 1.4 million distinct CDR3 sequences, approximately 59% of which show up once; over 5.5% is in the top ten. Material: blood. The TCR comes from a man aged 18 to 35 in good health. V is TRBV6-7 and J is TRBJ2-7; 7 bases agree with TRBD1. TRBV6-7 is labeled an ORF, and its function is uncertain. DNA of the CDR3: TGTGCCAGCATAAAGAGAGGGGGCAACGAGCAGTACTTC. It specifies CASIKRGGNEQYF.